This TCR beta chain was sequenced in a study of blood T cell repertoires in COVID-19. Germline loops: CDR1 MNHEY, CDR2 SVGEGT. The CDR3 is 15 amino acids. The V end lost 2 bases, the J end lost 2 bases, and 10 bases lay between the germline ends. As originally analysed: Estimates of nucleated cell counts were drawn from the amplification of reference gene primers. Assay used: immunoSEQ multiplex PCR; TCRdb lists only in-frame clones, some missing. V, J and clone size derive from that table, while D and trimming were established from the DNA sequence. Of around 200,000 clones listed, roughly 84% are singletons.

The sample taken for sequencing was peripheral blood. V and J are TRBV6-2 or TRBV6-3 and TRBJ1-5; no firm D call. The receptor's source is a woman aged 80 or over with active or convalescent COVID-19. DNA for the CDR3: TGTGCCAGCAGTTACGGAGGGTTTGGCAATCAGCCCCAGCATTTT. This gives the protein CASSYGGFGNQPQHF.